These 25 T cell receptor beta chains share one sample of origin, sequenced in a study of T cell responses to AZD1222 COVID-19 vaccine. Method: immunoSEQ multiplex PCR; TCRdb's copy keeps in-frame clones and lacks some. The data show some 96,000 clones, with more than 70% seen just once and more than 15% held by the top ten. Sequenced material: peripheral blood, taken 28 days after the second AZD1222 dose. Receptors originate from an adult who received the AZD1222 COVID-19 vaccine.

The chain carries TRBV27 and TRBJ1-5, with D tentatively TRBD1 (6 bases). CDR3 length equals 14 residues. CDR1 MNHEY and CDR2 SMNVEV come from the germline V gene (reference sequence). V lost 5 bases, J lost 7 bases, and 15 bases lay in between. The DNA of the CDR3 is TGTGCCAGCAGTGGAGGGGGGGGCGGCCAGCCCCAGCATTTT. Translating gives CASSGGGGGQPQHF.

The J gene is TRBJ1-2, the V gene TRBV19; the match to TRBD1 covers 9 bases. CDR3 length: 12 residues. Trimming took 8 bases from V and 3 from J; bases not matched to a gene: 1. Germline V gene sequence: CDR1 LNHDA, CDR2 SQIVND (reference sequence). The CDR3 loop is CASGDRDYGYTF. Here the CDR3 DNA reads TGTGCCAGTGGGGACAGGGACTATGGCTACACCTTC.

The chain joins TRBV3-1 (or the pseudogene TRBV3-2) to TRBJ1-1, with D unclear. The germline V gene has CDR1 LGHDT and CDR2 YNNKEL (reference sequence). V was cut by 3 bases and J by 8 bases, with 10 bases left in between. CDR3 length: 12 amino acids. Written as DNA, the CDR3 is TGTGCCAGCAGCCAGGGTGCAGCGGAAGCTTTCTTT. Translation: CASSQGAAEAFF.

CDR3 coding DNA: TGCGCCAGCAGCCAGGACTCGGGCTCCCCAGGGGGCTACACCTTC. Its protein is CASSQDSGSPGGYTF. The rearrangement links TRBV5-1 to TRBJ1-2; possible D gene TRBD1, 5 bases. Per germline, CDR1 SGHRS and CDR2 YFSETQ. Trimming stripped 4 bases from V and 8 bases from J, with 21 bases between. This CDR3 has 15 residues.

The chain uses TRBV6-6 and TRBJ1-5, with 9 bases aligning to TRBD1. The length of the CDR3 is 19 residues. The ends lost 5 bases at V and 1 base at J; junction bases unmatched: 15. Germline CDR1 reads MNHNY; CDR2 reads SVGAGI (reference sequence). Written as DNA, the CDR3 is TGTGCCAGCAGTCACCGGGACAGGGCCTACTCCGTAAGCAATCAGCCCCAGCATTTT. As protein: CASSHRDRAYSVSNQPQHF.

The genes are TRBV25-1 and TRBJ2-7; TRBD2 agrees at 10 bases. Germline values: CDR1 MGHDK, CDR2 SYGVNS. CDR3 size: 15 residues. With V trimmed by 3 bases and J by 6 bases, 8 bases remained unmatched. The CDR3 sequence is CASSDVLAGASEQYF. The CDR3 DNA reads as TGTGCCAGCAGTGATGTTCTAGCGGGAGCGAGCGAGCAGTACTTC.

To note about this clone: The same CDR3 can be traced to other DNA sequences in this sample. The chain combines TRBV6-5 with TRBJ1-4, with 9 bases matching TRBD1. J gave up 5 bases and V 6 bases, and 7 bases lay outside the gene matches. CDR1 MNHEY and CDR2 SVGAGI come from the germline V gene. The CDR3 runs 15 residues. The CDR3, as DNA: TGTGCCAGCAGCCTCGGACAGGGGTTAAATGAAAAACTGTTTTTT. Amino acids: CASSLGQGLNEKLFF.

The chain carries TRBV19 and TRBJ1-2; 7 nucleotides match TRBD1. Germline CDR1 reads LNHDA; CDR2 reads SQIVND (reference sequence). The length of the CDR3 is 14 residues. Trimming cost V 3 bases and J 6 bases; bases outside gene matches: 7. The CDR3 sequence is CASSIRQGVDGYTF. The CDR3 coding sequence is TGTGCCAGTAGTATCAGGCAGGGGGTGGATGGCTACACCTTC.

The chain employs TRBV3-1 (or the pseudogene TRBV3-2) and TRBJ2-7; D uncertain. Between the trimmed V and J ends, which lost 3 bases and 5 bases, there was a span of 14 bases. CDR1 and CDR2 (germline): LGHDT, YNNKEL (reference sequence). The CDR3 is made up of 14 amino acids. The CDR3 spells CASSHFGGVHEQYF. The CDR3, as DNA: TGTGCCAGCAGCCACTTCGGTGGGGTGCACGAGCAGTACTTC.

The V and J genes are TRBV4-2 and TRBJ2-1; D remains ambiguous. CDR3 length equals 17 residues. V was pared by 4 bases and J by 3 bases, with 19 bases between. The germline CDR1 and CDR2 sequences are LGHNA and YNFKEQ. CDR3 amino acids: CASSPLHGSGLYNEQFF. The CDR3 DNA follows: TGTGCCAGCAGCCCTCTCCACGGGTCGGGCCTCTACAATGAGCAGTTCTTC.

This clone was picked up one time. V gene TRBV6-2 or TRBV6-3 combines with J gene TRBJ2-3; TRBD2 might be the D (6 bases). Trimming cost V 5 bases and J 6 bases, with 18 bases left between them. Germline V gene sequence: CDR1 MNHEY, CDR2 SVGEGT. There are 15 residues in the CDR3. CDR3 sequence reads: CASSRFGASVDTQYF. The CDR3 DNA reads as TGTGCCAGCAGTAGGTTCGGGGCTAGCGTCGATACGCAGTATTTT.

The V gene is TRBV28, the J gene TRBJ1-2, with 7 bases identical to TRBD1. The CDR3 length is 12 residues. Germline lookup yields CDR1 MDHEN and CDR2 SYDVKM. V lost 7 bases and J lost 8; bases outside the gene matches: 7. In nucleotides, the CDR3 is TGTGCCAGCACGGCCGACAGGGTCGGCTACACCTTC. As protein: CASTADRVGYTF.

CDR3 coding DNA: TGTGCCAGCAGCACCTCAACAGGGTTCGAGACCCAGTACTTC. Residues: CASSTSTGFETQYF. The chain carries TRBV5-4 and TRBJ2-5, with D maybe TRBD1 (6 bases). The CDR3 is 14 residues long. From germline, CDR1 is SGHNT and CDR2 YYREEE (reference sequence). V gave up 4 bases and J gave up 5 bases, with 15 bases separating them. Variable domain in full (rest from reference TRBV5-4 and TRBJ2-5): ETGVTQSPTHLIKTRGQQVTLRCSSQSGHNTVSWYQQALGQGPQFIFQYYREEENGRGNFPPRFSGLQFPNYSSELNVNALELDDSALYLCASSTSTGFETQYFGPGTRLLVL.

This rearrangement joins TRBV3-1 (or the pseudogene TRBV3-2) to TRBJ1-1, with D unclear. This CDR3 region has 13 residues. CDR1 and CDR2 (germline): LGHDT, YNNKEL (reference sequence). With 1 base removed from V and 4 bases from J, the gap between germline ends came to 7 bases. In DNA form, the CDR3 reads TGTGCCAGCAGCCAAGGGGAGGTCACTGAAGCTTTCTTT. This encodes CASSQGEVTEAFF.

J is TRBJ2-2 and V is TRBV3-1 (or the pseudogene TRBV3-2); no clear D. V dropped 0 bases and J dropped 5 bases, with 7 bases sitting between them. CDR1 and CDR2 from the germline V gene are LGHDT and YNNKEL (reference sequence). CDR3 size: 14 residues. The CDR3 coding sequence is TGTGCCAGCAGCCAAGACGCCGCGACCGGGGAGCTGTTTTTT. Its translation: CASSQDAATGELFF.

The J gene is TRBJ1-1, the V gene TRBV30; no clear D. CDR1 is GTSNPN and CDR2 is SVGIG in the germline V gene (reference sequence). The CDR3 is made up of 11 amino acids. V was pared by 5 bases and J by 1 base, with 5 bases between. CDR3 sequence: CAWGENTEAFF. The DNA for the CDR3 is TGTGCCTGGGGGGAGAACACTGAAGCTTTCTTT. The full variable domain, in which reference TRBV30 and TRBJ1-1 provide the parts outside the CDR3, is SQTIHQWPATLVQPVGSPLSLECTVEGTSNPNLYWYRQAAGRGLQLLFYSVGIGQISSEVPQNLSASRPQDRQFILSSKKLLLSDSGFYLCAWGENTEAFFGQGTRLTVV.

The V gene is TRBV5-4, the J gene TRBJ2-5, with D hard to call. Germline CDR1 is SGHNT and CDR2 is YYREEE (reference sequence). V was pared by 0 bases and J by 1 base, with 7 bases between. The CDR3 totals 14 residues. CDR3 residues: CASSLVGPQETQYF. CDR3 bases: TGTGCCAGCAGCTTGGTCGGGCCCCAAGAGACCCAGTACTTC.

V is TRBV3-1 (or the pseudogene TRBV3-2) and J is TRBJ2-1; a weak D match, TRBD2 (5 bases). Per the germline V gene, CDR1 is LGHDT and CDR2 is YNNKEL (reference sequence). V was trimmed by 0 bases and J by 10 bases, leaving 13 bases between them. This CDR3 comprises 14 residues. DNA of the CDR3: TGTGCCAGCAGCCAAGATTCTCTCCGCGGGGAGCAGTTCTTC. It encodes CASSQDSLRGEQFF.

The sample holds one count of this clone. The gene calls are TRBV5-6 and TRBJ1-2, with D unclear. V lost 5 bases and J lost 6, with 14 bases in between. This CDR3 is built from 13 residues. Germline loops: CDR1 SGHDT, CDR2 YYEEEE. The CDR3 reads CASSMASVHGYTF. CDR3 nucleotides: TGTGCCAGCAGTATGGCCTCTGTGCATGGCTACACCTTC.

The genes are TRBV5-1 and TRBJ2-2; 7 bases line up with TRBD1. Germline V lookup: CDR1 SGHRS, CDR2 YFSETQ. The J segment lost 6 bases and the V segment lost 8 bases, leaving 16 bases of the junction unmatched. The CDR3 loop spans 16 amino acids. The CDR3 region is CARTDTRTGPSGELFF. CDR3 coding DNA: TGCGCCAGGACCGATACTAGGACAGGACCCTCCGGGGAGCTGTTTTTT.

V gene TRBV7-9 combines with J gene TRBJ1-4; D is ambiguous. Per germline, CDR1 SEHNR and CDR2 FQNEAQ (reference sequence). This CDR3 comprises 17 residues. V lost 1 base to trimming and J lost 0 bases, with 12 bases between them. CDR3 in DNA: TGTGCCAGCAGCTTAGGGTTGGGGATTCCAACTAATGAAAAACTGTTTTTT. It codes for CASSLGLGIPTNEKLFF.

This chain links TRBV30 with TRBJ2-5; D is possibly TRBD2 (5 bases). Trimming cost V 0 bases and J 4 bases, with 21 bases left between them. The CDR3 loop spans 17 amino acids. Germline CDR1 reads GTSNPN; CDR2 reads SVGIG (reference sequence). The CDR3 nucleotides are TGTGCCTGGAGTGTTAGCGTTAGGGAGTTCTTGCGAGAGACCCAGTACTTC. Its translation: CAWSVSVREFLRETQYF.

Only one count was recorded for this clone. The rearrangement uses TRBV7-2 and TRBJ2-4, with D perhaps TRBD2 (6 bases). The CDR3 loop spans 18 amino acids. Germline assignment: CDR1 SGHTA and CDR2 FQGNSA. The ends were cut back, 4 bases at V and 0 bases at J, with 19 bases in the middle. CDR3 amino acids: CASSSRPQGGLAKNIQYF. The CDR3 DNA sequence: TGTGCCAGCAGCTCCAGGCCCCAAGGAGGGCTAGCCAAAAACATTCAGTACTTC.

The chain employs TRBV18 and TRBJ1-1; tentatively, D is TRBD1 (6 bases). V lost 0 bases, J lost 4 bases, and 12 bases lay in between. There are 15 residues in the CDR3. The V gene's germline CDR1 is KGHSH and CDR2 LQKENI. CDR3 amino acids: CASSPPTGRGTEAFF. In DNA form, the CDR3 reads TGTGCCAGCTCACCACCGACAGGTAGGGGCACTGAAGCTTTCTTT.

The gene calls are TRBV7-8 and TRBJ1-5; 7 bases fit TRBD1. Trimming cost V 3 bases and J 3 bases; bases outside gene matches: 2. The length of the CDR3 is 14 residues. CDR1 is SGHVS and CDR2 is FQNEAQ in the germline V gene. This CDR3 is CASSFDRDNQPQHF. CDR3 in DNA: TGTGCCAGCAGCTTCGACAGGGACAATCAGCCCCAGCATTTT. Full variable domain (missing parts from reference TRBV7-8 and TRBJ1-5): GAGVSQSPRYKVAKRGQDVALRCDPISGHVSLFWYQQALGQGPEFLTYFQNEAQLDKSGLPSDRFFAERPEGSVSTLKIQRTQQEDSAVYLCASSFDRDNQPQHFGDGTRLSIL.